The clone carrying this T cell receptor (beta chain) has only one observation. The sample originates from a study of blood T cell repertoires in COVID-19. Study at large: In each case, the material was cDNA or gDNA derived from T cells, B-cell-depleted T cells, or PBMCs.

Trimming pared 3 bases from V and 4 bases from J, leaving 14 bases between. The CDR3 runs to 15 residues. Germline lookup yields CDR1 SSHAT and CDR2 FNYEAQ (reference sequence). Per the study methods: Reference gene primer amplification yielded estimated nucleated cell counts. TCRdb's copy holds only in-frame clones and misses some; the assay was immunoSEQ multiplex PCR. That table supplies the V and J calls and clone size; D and trimming were determined from the DNA. The sample comprises around 68,000 clones, 85% of which are singletons, and 2.5% to 3% rests with the top ten. This clonotype was sampled from a man aged 80 or over with acute or convalescent COVID-19. The sample consisted of peripheral blood. J is TRBJ2-3 and V is TRBV7-7, with D maybe TRBD1 (6 bases). CDR3 nucleotide sequence: TGTGCCAGCAGCTTCGGCCAGGGGTCGGCAGATACGCAGTATTTT. Its translation: CASSFGQGSADTQYF.